The subject of this entry is one T cell receptor (beta chain). The target of this receptor is not known. No base quality information exists; no much larger clone differs at one position. This record belongs to a study of blood T cell repertoires in COVID-19 (TCRdb year 2020). Turning to the overall study: Samples covering the acute and convalescent phases of COVID-19 were provided by collaborators in the United States, Italy and Spain. The sample metadata nearly always contained a de-identified subject ID, COVID-19 status, age in years and sex. Subjects who had been exposed to COVID-19, were actively infected with it, or had recovered from it provided the deeply sampled blood TCRbeta repertoires that made up the dataset. A freely available public database, intended as a resource for researchers studying the immune response to SARS-CoV-2, is where the repertoires were released. Where HLA class I and class II types were available, the types were taken from metadata supplied by the sample provider, not from assay-based typing. Samples came from the ongoing ImmuneRACE study (first 160 participants) plus 1,254 subjects from 6 global collaborators. The prospective study material was composed of cDNA or gDNA derived from T cells, B-cell-depleted T cells, or PBMCs. The full study reports these points: How much clinical and demographic metadata was included differed by source and by participant, and the metadata was provided uncurated.

One collaborating source in Seattle enrolled patients during active infection and followed them longitudinally through the course of disease. Each collaborating institution followed its own protocols to collect whole blood in K2EDTA tubes. For TCRbeta analysis, collaborator samples were shipped as frozen whole blood, as isolated PBMCs, or as DNA extracted from either sample type. From the germline V gene (reference sequence), CDR1 is SGHNT and CDR2 is YYREEE. The CDR3 runs 15 residues from the cysteine to the phenylalanine. CDR3 DNA only is kept here, 45 bases in frame from base 1. After removal of 4 bases from V and 10 bases from J, the junction retains 8 bases not matched to a gene. The immunoSEQ Assay, a bias-controlled multiplex PCR, was used to amplify TCRbeta CDR3 regions from genomic DNA. For the original study's pipeline: The number of nucleated cells in each sample was estimated by amplification of reference gene primers within the assay. Sequence reads were collapsed and filtered to measure the absolute abundance of every unique TCRbeta CDR3 rearrangement. For each sample, productive Simpson clonality was calculated by taking the square root of Simpson's diversity index across productive rearrangements. Imported from immuneACCESS, the table was reduced by TCRdb to in-frame sequences with V and J called. These copies leave out some clones; in studies compared against another copy, an unresolved V gene accounts for under half, and the cause of the remainder is not known. The V and J calls and clone size are taken from that table; D and trimming were inferred from the DNA. For this sample there are about 350,000 clones; approximately 91% appear just once. Approximately 7.3% of the sample lies in the top ten.

The V and J segments used are TRBV5-4 and TRBJ1-6; TRBD1 lines up with 10 middle nucleotides. The TCR sequence derives from a woman aged 70 to 79 with COVID-19, enrolled during active disease. Sequenced input: peripheral blood. The nucleotide sequence is TGTGCCAGCAGCATAGCCGGGACAGGGGTCTCACCCCTCCACTTT. This translates into CASSIAGTGVSPLHF.